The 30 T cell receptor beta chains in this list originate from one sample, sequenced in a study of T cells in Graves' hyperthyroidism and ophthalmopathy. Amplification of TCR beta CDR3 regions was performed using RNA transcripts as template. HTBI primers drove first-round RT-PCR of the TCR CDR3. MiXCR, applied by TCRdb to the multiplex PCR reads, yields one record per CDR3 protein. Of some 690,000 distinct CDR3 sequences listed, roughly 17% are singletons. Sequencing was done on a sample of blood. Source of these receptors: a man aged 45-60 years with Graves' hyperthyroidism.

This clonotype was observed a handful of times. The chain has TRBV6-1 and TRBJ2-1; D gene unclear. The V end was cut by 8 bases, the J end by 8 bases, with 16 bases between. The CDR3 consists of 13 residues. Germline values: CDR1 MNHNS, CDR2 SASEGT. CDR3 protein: CASGWTEYDEQFF. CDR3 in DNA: TGTGCCAGCGGGTGGACGGAATACGATGAGCAGTTCTTC.

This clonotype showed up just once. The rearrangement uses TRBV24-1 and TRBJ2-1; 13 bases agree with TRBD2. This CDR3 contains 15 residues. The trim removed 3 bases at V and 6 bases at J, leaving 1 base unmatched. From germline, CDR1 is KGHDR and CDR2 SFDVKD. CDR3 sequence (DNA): TGTGCCACCAGTGATGGACTAGCGGGAGTCAATGAGCAGTTCTTC. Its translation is CATSDGLAGVNEQFF.

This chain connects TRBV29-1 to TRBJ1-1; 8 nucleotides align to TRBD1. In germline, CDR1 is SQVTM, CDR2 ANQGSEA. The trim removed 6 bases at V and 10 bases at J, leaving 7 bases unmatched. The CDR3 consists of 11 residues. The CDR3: CSVGRTGRAFF. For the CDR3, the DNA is TGCAGCGTGGGGCGGACAGGGAGAGCTTTCTTT. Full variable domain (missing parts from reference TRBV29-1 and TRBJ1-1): SAVISQKPSRDICQRGTSLTIQCQVDSQVTMMFWYRQQPGQSLTLIATANQGSEATYESGFVIDKFPISRPNLTFSTLTVSNMSPEDSSIYLCSVGRTGRAFFGQGTRLTVV.

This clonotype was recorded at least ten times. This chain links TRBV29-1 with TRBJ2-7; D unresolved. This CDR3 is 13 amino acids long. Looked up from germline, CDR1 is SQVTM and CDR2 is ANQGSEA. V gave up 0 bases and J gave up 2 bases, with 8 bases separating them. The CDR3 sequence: CSVEDSFTYEQYF. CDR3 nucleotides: TGCAGCGTTGAAGATAGCTTTACCTACGAGCAGTACTTC.

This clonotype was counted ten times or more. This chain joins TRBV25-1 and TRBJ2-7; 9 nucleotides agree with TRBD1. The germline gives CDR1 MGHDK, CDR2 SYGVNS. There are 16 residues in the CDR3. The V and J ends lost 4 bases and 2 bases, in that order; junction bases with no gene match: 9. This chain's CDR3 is CASSAPSGTGTYEQYF. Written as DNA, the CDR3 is TGTGCCAGCAGTGCCCCATCCGGGACAGGGACCTACGAGCAGTACTTC.

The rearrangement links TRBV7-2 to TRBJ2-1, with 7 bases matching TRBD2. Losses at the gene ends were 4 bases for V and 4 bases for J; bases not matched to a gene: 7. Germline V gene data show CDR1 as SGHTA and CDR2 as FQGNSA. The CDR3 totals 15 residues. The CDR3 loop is CASSSQPSGYNEQFF. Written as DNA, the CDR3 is TGTGCCAGCAGCTCCCAACCTAGCGGTTACAATGAGCAGTTCTTC.

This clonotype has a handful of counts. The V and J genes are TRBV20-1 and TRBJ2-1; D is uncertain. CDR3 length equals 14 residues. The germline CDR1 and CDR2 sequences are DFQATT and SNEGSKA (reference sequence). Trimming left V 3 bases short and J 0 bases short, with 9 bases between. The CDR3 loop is CSASRRNSYNEQFF. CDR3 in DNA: TGCAGTGCTAGTCGGCGGAACTCCTACAATGAGCAGTTCTTC.

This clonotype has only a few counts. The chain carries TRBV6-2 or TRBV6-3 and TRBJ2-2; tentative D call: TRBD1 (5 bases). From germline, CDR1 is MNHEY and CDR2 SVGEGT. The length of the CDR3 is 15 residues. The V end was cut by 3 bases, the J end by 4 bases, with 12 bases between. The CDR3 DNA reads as TGTGCCAGCAGTTATTTTGACAGCTCCACCGGGGAGCTGTTTTTT. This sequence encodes CASSYFDSSTGELFF.

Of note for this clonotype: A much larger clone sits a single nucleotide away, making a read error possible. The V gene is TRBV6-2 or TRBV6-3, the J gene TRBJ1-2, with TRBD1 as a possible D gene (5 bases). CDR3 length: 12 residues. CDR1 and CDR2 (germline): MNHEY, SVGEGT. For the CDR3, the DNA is TGTACCAGTCGCCCCGGGGGCTATGGCTACACCTTC. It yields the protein CTSRPGGYGYTF.

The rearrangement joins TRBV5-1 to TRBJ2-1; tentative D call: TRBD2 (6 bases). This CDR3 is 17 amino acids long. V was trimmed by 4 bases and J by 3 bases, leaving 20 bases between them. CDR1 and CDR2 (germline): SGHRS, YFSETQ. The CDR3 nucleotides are TGCGCCAGCAGCGCTGCCCCCGGGGGAGAGCTCTACAATGAGCAGTTCTTC. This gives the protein CASSAAPGGELYNEQFF.

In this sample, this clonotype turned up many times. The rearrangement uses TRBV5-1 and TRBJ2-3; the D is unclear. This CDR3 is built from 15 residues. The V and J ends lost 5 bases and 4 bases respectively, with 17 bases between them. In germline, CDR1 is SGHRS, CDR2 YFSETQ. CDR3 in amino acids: CASSDERVRADTQYF. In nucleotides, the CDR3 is TGCGCCAGCAGTGATGAAAGGGTTAGAGCAGATACGCAGTATTTT.

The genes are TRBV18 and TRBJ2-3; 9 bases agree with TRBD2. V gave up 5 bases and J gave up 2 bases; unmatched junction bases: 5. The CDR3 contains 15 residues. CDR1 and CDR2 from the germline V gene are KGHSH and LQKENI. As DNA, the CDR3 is TGTGCCAGCTCAGTAAGCGGGGGGCCCACAGATACGCAGTATTTT. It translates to CASSVSGGPTDTQYF.

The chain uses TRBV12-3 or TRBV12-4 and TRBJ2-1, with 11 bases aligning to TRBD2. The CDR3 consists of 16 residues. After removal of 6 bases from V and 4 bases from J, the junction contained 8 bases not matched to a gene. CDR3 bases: TGTGCCAGCAGCCAAGCCGGGACTAGCGGTTACAATGAGCAGTTCTTC. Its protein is CASSQAGTSGYNEQFF.

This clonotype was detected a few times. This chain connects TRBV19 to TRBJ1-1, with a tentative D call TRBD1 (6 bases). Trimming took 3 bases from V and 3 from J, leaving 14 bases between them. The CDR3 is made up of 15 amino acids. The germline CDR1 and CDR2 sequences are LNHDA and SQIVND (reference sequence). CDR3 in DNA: TGTGCCAGTAGTATTGGTTCTTACAGGGACACTGAAGCTTTCTTT. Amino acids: CASSIGSYRDTEAFF.

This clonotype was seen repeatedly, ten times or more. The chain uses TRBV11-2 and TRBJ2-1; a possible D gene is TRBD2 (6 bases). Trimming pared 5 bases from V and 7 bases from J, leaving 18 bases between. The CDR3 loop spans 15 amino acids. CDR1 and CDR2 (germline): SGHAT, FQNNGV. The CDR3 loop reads CASSAKPGRWNEQFF. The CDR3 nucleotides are TGTGCCAGCAGCGCCAAGCCGGGGAGGTGGAATGAGCAGTTCTTC.

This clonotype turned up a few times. In nucleotides, the CDR3 is TGTGCCAGCGGCTTACAGGGGGCTTCTGGGGCCAACGTCCTGACTTTC. Its translation: CASGLQGASGANVLTF. This chain joins TRBV25-1 and TRBJ2-6; 9 bases map to TRBD1. CDR3 size: 16 residues. The germline CDR1 and CDR2 sequences are MGHDK and SYGVNS. The junction had 6 bases not matched to a gene; V was cut back by 8 bases and J by 1 base.

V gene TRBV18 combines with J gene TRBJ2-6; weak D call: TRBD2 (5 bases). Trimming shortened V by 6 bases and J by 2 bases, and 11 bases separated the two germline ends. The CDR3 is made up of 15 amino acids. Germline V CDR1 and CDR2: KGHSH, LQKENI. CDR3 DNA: TGTGCCAGCTCGGGAGATAGTACTGGGGCCAACGTCCTGACTTTC. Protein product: CASSGDSTGANVLTF.

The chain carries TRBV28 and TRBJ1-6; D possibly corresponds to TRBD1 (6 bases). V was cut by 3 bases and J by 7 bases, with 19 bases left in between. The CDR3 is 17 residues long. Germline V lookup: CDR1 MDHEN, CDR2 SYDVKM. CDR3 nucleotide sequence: TGTGCCAGCAGTTTTTTGGGGGGGCGAGGGGAAAATTCACCCCTCCACTTT. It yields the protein CASSFLGGRGENSPLHF.

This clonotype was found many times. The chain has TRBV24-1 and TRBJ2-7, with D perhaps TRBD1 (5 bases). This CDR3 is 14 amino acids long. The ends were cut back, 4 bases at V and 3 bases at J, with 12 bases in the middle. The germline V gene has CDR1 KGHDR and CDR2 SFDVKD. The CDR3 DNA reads TGTGCCACCAGTGACTCGACAGTTTTCTACGAGCAGTACTTC. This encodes CATSDSTVFYEQYF.

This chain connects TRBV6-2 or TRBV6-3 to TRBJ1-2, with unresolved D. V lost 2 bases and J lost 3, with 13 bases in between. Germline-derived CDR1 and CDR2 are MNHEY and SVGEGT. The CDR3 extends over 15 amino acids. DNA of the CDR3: TGTGCCAGCAGTTACAGGCAGCTGAGGGACTATGGCTACACCTTC. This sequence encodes CASSYRQLRDYGYTF.

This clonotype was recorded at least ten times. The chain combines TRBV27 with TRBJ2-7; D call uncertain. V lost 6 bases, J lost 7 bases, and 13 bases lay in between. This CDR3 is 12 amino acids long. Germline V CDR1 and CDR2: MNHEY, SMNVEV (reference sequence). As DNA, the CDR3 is TGTGCCAGCAGGGCGGCTTCTTGGGAGCAGTACTTC. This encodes CASRAASWEQYF.

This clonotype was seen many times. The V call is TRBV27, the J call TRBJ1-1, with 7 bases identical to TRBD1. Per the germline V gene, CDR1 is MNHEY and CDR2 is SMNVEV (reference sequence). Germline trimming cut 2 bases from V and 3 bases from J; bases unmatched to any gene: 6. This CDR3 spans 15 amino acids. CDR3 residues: CASSLRWQGDTEAFF. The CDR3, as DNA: TGTGCCAGCAGTTTACGTTGGCAGGGGGACACTGAAGCTTTCTTT.

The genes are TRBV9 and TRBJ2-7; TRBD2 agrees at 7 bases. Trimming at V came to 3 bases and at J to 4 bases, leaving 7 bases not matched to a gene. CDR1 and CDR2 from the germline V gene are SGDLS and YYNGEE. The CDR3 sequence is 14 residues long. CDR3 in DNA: TGTGCCAGCAGCGCAGAGGGGAGGGCTTACGAGCAGTACTTC. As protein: CASSAEGRAYEQYF.

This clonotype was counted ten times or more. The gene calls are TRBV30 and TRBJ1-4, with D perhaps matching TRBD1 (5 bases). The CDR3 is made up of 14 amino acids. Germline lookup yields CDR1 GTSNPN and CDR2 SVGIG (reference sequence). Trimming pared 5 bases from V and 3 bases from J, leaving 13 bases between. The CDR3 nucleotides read TGTGCCTGGGGGGTTGGGGCAGCTAATGAAAAACTGTTTTTT. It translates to CAWGVGAANEKLFF.

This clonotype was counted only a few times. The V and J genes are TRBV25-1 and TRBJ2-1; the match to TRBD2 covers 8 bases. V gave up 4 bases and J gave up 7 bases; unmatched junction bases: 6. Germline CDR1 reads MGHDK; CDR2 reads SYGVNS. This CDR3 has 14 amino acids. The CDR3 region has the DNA TGTGCCAGCAGTGTCAGCGGGAGTGGAAATGAGCAGTTCTTC. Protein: CASSVSGSGNEQFF.

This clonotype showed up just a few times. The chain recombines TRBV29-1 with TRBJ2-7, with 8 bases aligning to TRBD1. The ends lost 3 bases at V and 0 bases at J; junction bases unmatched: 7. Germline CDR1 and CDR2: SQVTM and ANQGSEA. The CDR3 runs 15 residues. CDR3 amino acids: CSVDGQGASSYEQYF. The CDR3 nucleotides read TGCAGCGTTGATGGACAGGGTGCAAGCTCCTACGAGCAGTACTTC.

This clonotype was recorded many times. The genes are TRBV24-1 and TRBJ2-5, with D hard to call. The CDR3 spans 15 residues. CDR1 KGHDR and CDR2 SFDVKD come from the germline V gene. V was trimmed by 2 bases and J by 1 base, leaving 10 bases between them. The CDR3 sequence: CATSDSRVLQETQYF. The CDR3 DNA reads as TGTGCCACCAGTGATTCCCGCGTCCTCCAAGAGACCCAGTACTTC.

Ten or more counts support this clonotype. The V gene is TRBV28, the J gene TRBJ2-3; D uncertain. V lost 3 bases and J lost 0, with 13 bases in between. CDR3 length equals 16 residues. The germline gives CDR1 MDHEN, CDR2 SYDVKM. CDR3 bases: TGTGCCAGCAGTTTCCCGCCAAGCAGTAGCACAGATACGCAGTATTTT. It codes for CASSFPPSSSTDTQYF.

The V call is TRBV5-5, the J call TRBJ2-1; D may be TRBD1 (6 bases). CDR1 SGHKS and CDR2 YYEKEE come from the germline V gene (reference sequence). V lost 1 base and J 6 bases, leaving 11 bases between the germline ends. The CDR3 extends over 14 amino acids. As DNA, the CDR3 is TGTGCCAGCAGCTTGTTTGGCAGGGGCAATGAGCAGTTCTTC. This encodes CASSLFGRGNEQFF.

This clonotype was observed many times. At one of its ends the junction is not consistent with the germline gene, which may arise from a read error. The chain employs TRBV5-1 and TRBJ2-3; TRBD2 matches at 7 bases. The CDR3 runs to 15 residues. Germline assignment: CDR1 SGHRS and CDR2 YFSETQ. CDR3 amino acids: CASSLASGTTDTQYF. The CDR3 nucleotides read TGTGCCAGCAGCTTAGCCAGCGGGACCACAGATACGCAGTATTTT.